The 27 T cell receptor beta chains listed next were all sequenced from one sample in a study of T cell changes during pregnancy in multiple sclerosis. TCRdb keeps only in-frame clones here, not all; method: immunoSEQ multiplex PCR. This table holds roughly 60,000 clones, 90% found once. The sequencing used peripheral blood, collected in the second trimester of pregnancy. Receptor source: a female donor in good health, enrolled as a control in a pregnancy study.

The chain recombines TRBV6-1 with TRBJ2-3; possible D gene TRBD2, 6 bases. The length of the CDR3 is 16 residues. Germline CDR1 reads MNHNS; CDR2 reads SASEGT. V lost 2 bases and J lost 0, with 12 bases in between. The CDR3 DNA follows: TGTGCCAGCAGTGAATGGACGGGGGTTAGCACAGATACGCAGTATTTT. Its translation is CASSEWTGVSTDTQYF.

The V call is TRBV19, the J call TRBJ2-1, with D possibly being TRBD2 (6 bases). Germline CDR1 and CDR2: LNHDA and SQIVND (reference sequence). The CDR3 length is 14 residues. The ends were cut back, 7 bases at V and 3 bases at J, with 13 bases in the middle. In nucleotides, the CDR3 is TGTGCCAGTACCTTGACGGGGGTCTACAATGAGCAGTTCTTC. It encodes CASTLTGVYNEQFF.

The V call is TRBV5-4, the J call TRBJ2-7; 7 nucleotides line up with TRBD2. Germline V gene lookup returns CDR1 SGHNT and CDR2 YYREEE (reference sequence). The trim removed 6 bases at V and 1 base at J, leaving 10 bases unmatched. The CDR3 is made up of 15 amino acids. CDR3 DNA sequence: TGTGCCAGCACCCCCGCGGGGGATTTTTCCTACGAGCAGTACTTC. This gives the protein CASTPAGDFSYEQYF.

This chain links TRBV7-8 with TRBJ2-3, with TRBD2 as a possible D gene (6 bases). CDR1 is SGHVS and CDR2 is FQNEAQ in the germline V gene. Deletions cut 1 base from V and 1 base from J, with 12 bases between. CDR3 length: 16 amino acids. This chain's CDR3 is CASSLVFGEGTDTQYF. In DNA form, the CDR3 reads TGTGCCAGCAGCTTAGTTTTTGGGGAGGGCACAGATACGCAGTATTTT.

This chain links TRBV27 with TRBJ2-3; D remains unclear. Looked up from germline, CDR1 is MNHEY and CDR2 is SMNVEV (reference sequence). The length of the CDR3 is 15 residues. V lost 3 bases, J lost 0 bases, and 10 bases lay in between. In DNA form, the CDR3 reads TGTGCCAGCAGTTTCCCTCCCGGGAGCACAGATACGCAGTATTTT. This codes for CASSFPPGSTDTQYF.

This chain joins TRBV19 and TRBJ1-2; D not certain. With 5 bases removed from V and 7 bases from J, the gap between germline ends came to 11 bases. CDR3 length: 12 amino acids. From germline, CDR1 is LNHDA and CDR2 SQIVND (reference sequence). For the CDR3, the DNA is TGTGCCAGTAGTGTCACCGGAGGTGGCTACACCTTC. Translating gives CASSVTGGGYTF. Complete variable domain (other parts from reference TRBV19 and TRBJ1-2): DGGITQSPKYLFRKEGQNVTLSCEQNLNHDAMYWYRQDPGQGLRLIYYSQIVNDFQKGDIAEGYSVSREKKESFPLTVTSAQKNPTAFYLCASSVTGGGYTFGSGTRLTVV.

This clone was counted a single time. V is TRBV2 and J is TRBJ1-4; 9 nucleotides line up with TRBD1. The CDR3 contains 14 residues. The V gene's germline CDR1 is SNHLY and CDR2 FYNNEI. V shed 6 bases, J shed 8 bases, and the junction held 7 bases outside the gene matches. The CDR3 DNA is TGTGCCAGCAGGCGGTCGACAGGGGGGGAAAAACTGTTTTTT. Protein: CASRRSTGGEKLFF. The whole variable domain, filled in from reference TRBV2 and TRBJ1-4, reads EPEVTQTPSHQVTQMGQEVILRCVPISNHLYFYWYRQILGQKVEFLVSFYNNEISEKSEIFDDQFSVERPDGSNFTLKIRSTKLEDSAMYFCASRRSTGGEKLFFGSGTQLSVL.

The chain carries TRBV2 and TRBJ2-3; 7 nucleotides match TRBD2. The CDR3 length is 12 residues. Germline V gene lookup returns CDR1 SNHLY and CDR2 FYNNEI. Trimming removed 8 bases from V and 4 bases from J; junction bases left unmatched: 3. CDR3 nucleotide sequence: TGTGCCAGCGGCGGGAGTGCAGATACGCAGTATTTT. This gives the protein CASGGSADTQYF.

This chain links TRBV20-1 with TRBJ2-3; tentatively, D is TRBD2 (6 bases). The germline CDR1 and CDR2 sequences are DFQATT and SNEGSKA (reference sequence). The CDR3 is 11 residues long. Trimming took 6 bases from V and 6 from J, leaving 10 bases between them. The CDR3 loop is CSATLADTQYF. Here the CDR3 DNA reads TGCAGTGCAACTCTAGCGGATACGCAGTATTTT.

This clone was seen once. The chain combines TRBV6-1 with TRBJ1-1; tentative D call: TRBD1 (6 bases). Germline CDR1 MNHNS, CDR2 SASEGT. V shed 7 bases and J shed 1 base, with 13 bases lying between them. The CDR3 is made up of 14 amino acids. CDR3 nucleotide sequence: TGTGCCAGCACCACAGGGTGGAGGAACACTGAAGCTTTCTTT. As protein: CASTTGWRNTEAFF.

The chain recombines TRBV13 with TRBJ2-7; 7 bases fit TRBD1. Trimming cost V 4 bases and J 5 bases; bases outside gene matches: 8. Germline CDR1 and CDR2: PRHDT and FYEKMQ (reference sequence). There are 14 residues in the CDR3. The CDR3 nucleotides read TGTGCCAGCAGCTACCGGACAGGTCTGAACGAGCAGTACTTC. It translates to CASSYRTGLNEQYF.

The chain recombines TRBV28 with TRBJ1-2; 12 nucleotides match TRBD1. V lost 7 bases to trimming and J lost 7 bases; unmatched junction nucleotides: 10. Germline V CDR1 and CDR2: MDHEN, SYDVKM. The CDR3 extends over 15 amino acids. The CDR3 DNA reads TGTGCCAGCACTGGGACAGGGGGCAGTAGGGGTGGCTACACCTTC. Encoded protein: CASTGTGGSRGGYTF.

This chain links TRBV19 with TRBJ2-1; TRBD2 might be the D (6 bases). CDR3 length: 14 amino acids. V was trimmed by 6 bases and J by 2 bases, leaving 11 bases between them. Germline-derived CDR1 and CDR2 are LNHDA and SQIVND (reference sequence). The CDR3 bases are TGTGCCAGTAGCCTAGGGAGGACCTACAATGAGCAGTTCTTC. This codes for CASSLGRTYNEQFF.

This chain links TRBV18 with TRBJ2-1; D gene unclear. The CDR3 has 13 residues. V was shortened by 3 bases and J by 6 bases, with 9 bases between the two germline ends. Germline V gives CDR1 KGHSH, CDR2 LQKENI. CDR3 loop: CASSPPAGNEQFF. The CDR3 region has the DNA TGTGCCAGCTCACCCCCCGCAGGCAATGAGCAGTTCTTC.

The rearrangement joins TRBV27 to TRBJ2-2; 8 bases agree with TRBD2. This CDR3 is 16 amino acids long. Germline V gene data show CDR1 as MNHEY and CDR2 as SMNVEV (reference sequence). With V trimmed by 2 bases and J by 4 bases, 6 bases remained unmatched. The CDR3 nucleotides are TGTGCCAGCAGTTTAGTGACTAGCGTTGCCACCGGGGAGCTGTTTTTT. Translated, it gives CASSLVTSVATGELFF.

In this sample, this clone turned up once. As DNA, the CDR3 is TGTGCCAGCACCGCCCGGACAGGGAAGAGGGCCTACGAGCAGTACTTC. It translates to CASTARTGKRAYEQYF. J is TRBJ2-7 and V is TRBV2; 8 bases are shared with TRBD1. V dropped 7 bases and J dropped 2; count of bases not matched to a gene: 13. Germline CDR1 and CDR2: SNHLY and FYNNEI. The CDR3 has 16 residues. Full variable domain (missing parts from reference TRBV2 and TRBJ2-7): EPEVTQTPSHQVTQMGQEVILRCVPISNHLYFYWYRQILGQKVEFLVSFYNNEISEKSEIFDDQFSVERPDGSNFTLKIRSTKLEDSAMYFCASTARTGKRAYEQYFGPGTRLTVT.

The chain has TRBV2 and TRBJ2-7; 9 bases map to TRBD2. The CDR3 contains 14 residues. The V segment lost 4 bases and the J segment 4 bases; nucleotides outside the gene matches: 5. CDR1 and CDR2 (germline): SNHLY, FYNNEI. As DNA, the CDR3 is TGTGCCAGCAGTGGCGAGACTAGCGGTTACGAGCAGTACTTC. This encodes CASSGETSGYEQYF.

The J gene is TRBJ1-3, the V gene TRBV12-1. TRBV12-1 is reported as a pseudogene. This CDR3 is built from 14 residues. The chain's CDR3 is CASSFRTVGNTIYF. The CDR3 bases are TGTGCCAGCAGCTTTAGGACTGTTGGAAACACCATATATTTT.

V is TRBV29-1 and J is TRBJ2-7, with D possibly TRBD1 on 6 matching bases. Trimming took 3 bases from V and 4 from J, leaving 13 bases between them. The CDR3 runs 13 residues. Per germline, CDR1 SQVTM and CDR2 ANQGSEA. Written as DNA, the CDR3 is TGCAGCGTTGATAGTGTAGGGGGATACGAGCAGTACTTC. As protein: CSVDSVGGYEQYF.

In this sample, this clone turned up once. This chain joins TRBV11-3 and TRBJ2-7; TRBD2 matches 7 bases. The CDR3 sequence is 14 residues long. Trimming cost V 5 bases and J 5 bases; bases outside gene matches: 9. Germline V gene lookup returns CDR1 SGHNT and CDR2 YENEEA. This chain's CDR3 is CASSPRGGADEQYF. CDR3 coding DNA: TGTGCCAGCAGCCCCCGGGGAGGGGCAGACGAGCAGTACTTC.

The V gene is TRBV12-2, the J gene TRBJ2-7; TRBD2 was called by the table and not checked on the DNA. TRBV12-2 is noted as a pseudogene. The CDR3 is made up of 16 amino acids. The CDR3, as DNA: TGTGCAAGTCGCTTTCATGAACTAGCGGACACTTACGAGCAGTACTTC. It yields the protein CASRFHELADTYEQYF.

The J gene is TRBJ1-1, the V gene TRBV30, with D perhaps TRBD1 (6 bases). Trimming took 3 bases from V and 5 from J, leaving 19 bases between them. Germline CDR1 GTSNPN, CDR2 SVGIG (reference sequence). CDR3 size: 15 residues. CDR3 sequence (DNA): TGTGCCTGGAGAATTAAACAGGGAAGAGGGACTGAAGCTTTCTTT. As protein: CAWRIKQGRGTEAFF. Variable domain in full (rest from reference TRBV30 and TRBJ1-1): SQTIHQWPATLVQPVGSPLSLECTVEGTSNPNLYWYRQAAGRGLQLLFYSVGIGQISSEVPQNLSASRPQDRQFILSSKKLLLSDSGFYLCAWRIKQGRGTEAFFGQGTRLTVV.

This clone was seen once. The CDR3 sequence: CASIRGSTNEKLFF. CDR3 nucleotides: TGTGCCAGCATCCGGGGTTCAACTAATGAAAAACTGTTTTTT. The rearrangement joins TRBV6-1 to TRBJ1-4; D gene ambiguous. The CDR3 length is 14 residues. Trimming cost V 7 bases and J 0 bases, with 9 bases left between them. Looked up from germline, CDR1 is MNHNS and CDR2 is SASEGT.

The chain links TRBV5-4 to TRBJ1-3; perhaps TRBD1 as D (5 bases). CDR3 size: 14 residues. The germline gives CDR1 SGHNT, CDR2 YYREEE (reference sequence). Trimming removed 1 base at V and 3 bases at J, with 8 bases between. CDR3 loop: CASSLIGVGNTIYF. The CDR3 region has the DNA TGTGCCAGCAGCTTGATAGGGGTTGGAAACACCATATATTTT.

The gene calls are TRBV4-1 and TRBJ1-2; possibly TRBD1 for D (5 bases). CDR3 size: 15 residues. V lost 0 bases to trimming and J lost 7 bases, with 15 bases between them. Germline V CDR1 and CDR2: MGHRA, YSYEKL. This chain's CDR3 is CASSQDLGLDGGYTF. The CDR3 DNA reads TGCGCCAGCAGCCAAGATCTGGGGCTGGACGGTGGCTACACCTTC.

The genes are TRBV5-1 and TRBJ2-2, with 11 bases fitting TRBD2. The ends lost 7 bases at V and 5 bases at J; junction bases unmatched: 4. Germline CDR1 reads SGHRS; CDR2 reads YFSETQ. This CDR3 has 14 residues. The chain's CDR3 is CASFWTSGTGELFF. CDR3 DNA sequence: TGCGCCAGCTTTTGGACTAGCGGGACCGGGGAGCTGTTTTTT.

V and J are TRBV4-2 and TRBJ2-5; D gene unclear. The germline V gene has CDR1 LGHNA and CDR2 YNFKEQ. The CDR3 runs 15 residues. Deletions cut 1 base from V and 5 bases from J, with 14 bases between. The CDR3 region has the DNA TGTGCCAGCAGCCAAGGGAATGCGGAATTGGAGACCCAGTACTTC. It codes for CASSQGNAELETQYF.